This is a list of T cell receptor beta chains from one sample in a study of neoadjuvant anti-PD-1 for oral cavity cancer. Only in-frame clones appear in the TCRdb table, and some are missing; sequencing was by immunoSEQ multiplex PCR. The sample has approximately 13,000 clones; 65% to 80% are singletons. The source was PBMCs, collected after nivolumab (anti-PD-1) treatment. Every receptor here comes from a person between 35 and 79 years old with oral cavity squamous cell carcinoma. The CDR3 runs from the conserved cysteine through the conserved F or W. Each record gives: clone size, V gene, D gene, J gene, CDR3 protein, CDR3 DNA. A D gene is named only where the DNA matches it firmly. For some rows the clone size is stated as once, few or many, or as a class when expanded; others skip it.

clone size: NA; V gene: TRBV5-6; D gene: TRBD2; J gene: TRBJ2-7; CDR3 protein: CASSLSGRAVEQYF; CDR3 DNA: TGTGCCAGCAGCTTGAGCGGGAGGGCCGTTGAGCAGTACTTC
clone size: NA; V gene: TRBV27; D gene: NA; J gene: TRBJ2-7; CDR3 protein: CASGRDTDYEQYF; CDR3 DNA: TGTGCCAGCGGGCGGGACACGGATTACGAGCAGTACTTC
clone size: NA; V gene: TRBV9; D gene: NA; J gene: TRBJ2-1; CDR3 protein: CASSVEVGQQFF; CDR3 DNA: TGTGCCAGCAGCGTAGAGGTGGGACAGCAGTTCTTC
clone size: few; V gene: TRBV30; D gene: TRBD1; J gene: TRBJ1-2; CDR3 protein: CAWRLGGGDGYTF; CDR3 DNA: TGTGCCTGGAGACTCGGAGGGGGCGATGGCTACACCTTC
clone size: once; V gene: TRBV9; D gene: NA; J gene: TRBJ2-1; CDR3 protein: CASSPTGASGYNEQFF; CDR3 DNA: TGTGCCAGCAGCCCGACGGGGGCTAGCGGCTACAATGAGCAGTTCTTC
clone size: NA; V gene: TRBV29-1; D gene: NA; J gene: TRBJ2-5; CDR3 protein: CSWGQQETQYF; CDR3 DNA: TGCAGCTGGGGGCAGCAAGAGACCCAGTACTTC
clone size: NA; V gene: TRBV19; D gene: NA; J gene: TRBJ2-3; CDR3 protein: CASSFGPTSTDTQYF; CDR3 DNA: TGTGCCAGTAGCTTCGGCCCAACTAGCACAGATACGCAGTATTTT
clone size: NA; V gene: TRBV6-1; D gene: NA; J gene: TRBJ1-5; CDR3 protein: CASSELPDSYSNQPQHF; CDR3 DNA: TGTGCCAGCAGCGAACTTCCCGACAGTTATAGCAATCAGCCCCAGCATTTT
clone size: NA; V gene: TRBV2; D gene: NA; J gene: TRBJ1-2; CDR3 protein: CATLGEGRNYGYTF; CDR3 DNA: TGTGCCACCCTGGGGGAGGGGCGGAACTATGGCTACACCTTC
clone size: once; V gene: TRBV11-2; D gene: NA; J gene: TRBJ2-1; CDR3 protein: CASTRVYNEQFF; CDR3 DNA: TGTGCCAGCACCAGGGTGTACAATGAGCAGTTCTTC
clone size: NA; V gene: TRBV5-1; D gene: NA; J gene: TRBJ2-1; CDR3 protein: CASSVFSGLYLNNEQFF; CDR3 DNA: TGCGCCAGCAGCGTATTCTCGGGACTCTACTTAAACAATGAGCAGTTCTTC
clone size: NA; V gene: TRBV6-5; D gene: NA; J gene: TRBJ1-2; CDR3 protein: CASREGPTANYGYTF; CDR3 DNA: TGTGCCAGCAGAGAGGGGCCCACTGCTAACTATGGCTACACCTTC
clone size: NA; V gene: TRBV6-1; D gene: TRBD2; J gene: TRBJ2-1; CDR3 protein: CASSDLSGSSYNEQFF; CDR3 DNA: TGTGCCAGCAGTGATCTTAGCGGGAGCTCCTACAATGAGCAGTTCTTC
clone size: NA; V gene: TRBV27; D gene: NA; J gene: TRBJ2-7; CDR3 protein: CASSLSRVYEQYF; CDR3 DNA: TGTGCCAGCAGTTTATCCCGGGTCTACGAGCAGTACTTC
clone size: few; V gene: TRBV2; D gene: TRBD1; J gene: TRBJ2-1; CDR3 protein: CASTPGQLGNEQFF; CDR3 DNA: TGTGCCAGCACCCCGGGACAGCTGGGGAATGAGCAGTTCTTC
clone size: NA; V gene: TRBV19; D gene: TRBD2; J gene: TRBJ2-7; CDR3 protein: CASSRRDYSYEQYF; CDR3 DNA: TGTGCCAGTAGTCGCCGGGACTACTCCTACGAGCAGTACTTC
clone size: NA; V gene: TRBV7-2; D gene: NA; J gene: TRBJ1-4; CDR3 protein: CASSLGPGVNNEKLFF; CDR3 DNA: TGTGCCAGCAGCTTAGGTCCCGGGGTCAATAATGAAAAACTGTTTTTT
clone size: NA; V gene: TRBV5-1; D gene: TRBD1; J gene: TRBJ2-7; CDR3 protein: CASNQGQGGEQYF; CDR3 DNA: TGCGCCAGCAATCAGGGACAGGGCGGCGAGCAGTACTTC
clone size: once; V gene: TRBV29-1; D gene: NA; J gene: TRBJ2-3; CDR3 protein: CSVRVPTDTQYF; CDR3 DNA: TGCAGCGTCAGGGTTCCCACAGATACGCAGTATTTT
clone size: NA; V gene: TRBV7-7; D gene: NA; J gene: TRBJ1-2; CDR3 protein: CASSPLGGNYGYTF; CDR3 DNA: TGTGCTAGCAGCCCACTCGGGGGGAACTATGGCTACACCTTC
clone size: few; V gene: TRBV6-1; D gene: NA; J gene: TRBJ2-2; CDR3 protein: CASSEPGRNTGELFF; CDR3 DNA: TGTGCCAGCAGTGAGCCAGGGAGAAACACCGGGGAGCTGTTTTTT
clone size: few; V gene: TRBV18; D gene: NA; J gene: TRBJ2-1; CDR3 protein: CASSPTTGAGYNEQFF; CDR3 DNA: TGTGCCAGCTCACCAACCACAGGGGCGGGGTACAATGAGCAGTTCTTC
clone size: NA; V gene: TRBV6-1; D gene: NA; J gene: TRBJ1-1; CDR3 protein: CASSVVGGGTEAFF; CDR3 DNA: TGTGCCAGCAGTGTGGTCGGTGGGGGCACTGAAGCTTTCTTT
clone size: few; V gene: TRBV5-1; D gene: TRBD1; J gene: TRBJ2-5; CDR3 protein: CASSPGQAQETQYF; CDR3 DNA: TGCGCCAGCAGCCCGGGACAGGCCCAAGAGACCCAGTACTTC
clone size: NA; V gene: TRBV6-1; D gene: NA; J gene: TRBJ2-7; CDR3 protein: CASSGGWTYEQYF; CDR3 DNA: TGTGCCAGCAGTGGGGGTTGGACCTACGAGCAGTACTTC
clone size: NA; V gene: TRBV29-1; D gene: TRBD1; J gene: TRBJ2-7; CDR3 protein: CSVQGAAMEQYF; CDR3 DNA: TGCAGCGTCCAGGGGGCGGCCATGGAGCAGTACTTC
clone size: NA; V gene: TRBV19; D gene: NA; J gene: TRBJ1-2; CDR3 protein: CASSNHGRGDGRQVYTF; CDR3 DNA: TGTGCCAGTAGTAATCACGGAAGGGGGGACGGTCGCCAAGTCTACACCTTC
clone size: NA; V gene: TRBV5-1; D gene: TRBD1; J gene: TRBJ2-2; CDR3 protein: CASSLTGAWNTGELFF; CDR3 DNA: TGCGCCAGCAGCTTGACAGGGGCCTGGAACACCGGGGAGCTGTTTTTT
clone size: NA; V gene: TRBV4-1; D gene: TRBD2; J gene: TRBJ2-5; CDR3 protein: CASSRGGANQETQYF; CDR3 DNA: TGCGCCAGCAGCCGGGGGGGAGCCAACCAAGAGACCCAGTACTTC
clone size: NA; V gene: TRBV30; D gene: TRBD2; J gene: TRBJ2-3; CDR3 protein: CAWSSGLAGGHGDTQYF; CDR3 DNA: TGTGCCTGGAGTTCGGGACTAGCGGGAGGGCATGGAGATACGCAGTATTTT
clone size: NA; V gene: TRBV6-5; D gene: NA; J gene: TRBJ2-5; CDR3 protein: CASSYSTGEETQYF; CDR3 DNA: TGTGCCAGCAGTTACTCGACGGGGGAAGAGACCCAGTACTTC
clone size: few; V gene: TRBV2; D gene: TRBD1; J gene: TRBJ2-7; CDR3 protein: CASRGQGSEQYF; CDR3 DNA: TGTGCCAGCAGGGGACAGGGTAGCGAGCAGTACTTC
clone size: NA; V gene: TRBV9; D gene: TRBD1; J gene: TRBJ1-1; CDR3 protein: CASSPRIGQGTEAFF; CDR3 DNA: TGTGCCAGCAGCCCCAGAATCGGACAGGGCACTGAAGCTTTCTTT
clone size: NA; V gene: TRBV2; D gene: TRBD1; J gene: TRBJ2-7; CDR3 protein: CASSSGQDEQYF; CDR3 DNA: TGTGCCAGCAGCTCTGGACAGGACGAGCAGTACTTC